This record concerns one TCR beta chain sequence. This entry belongs to a study of blood T cell repertoires in COVID-19. Study details: Samples taken during acute and convalescent COVID-19 were collected in the United States, Italy and Spain. PBMCs, B-cell-depleted T cells, or T cells provided the cDNA or gDNA that made up the material.

From germline, CDR1 is SGHTA and CDR2 FQGTGA. J gave up 5 bases and V 5 bases, and 4 bases lay outside the gene matches. This CDR3 region has 14 residues. In the study's own analysis: How many nucleated cells were present was estimated from reference gene primer amplification. Sequencing used immunoSEQ multiplex PCR; TCRdb keeps in-frame clones, though not all of them. V, J and clone size reflect that table, while D and trimming were determined from the DNA. Of approximately 85,000 clones in the sample, less than 95% were seen once. Sequencing used peripheral blood. This TCR came from a woman aged 45-65 years in a cohort sampled during active COVID-19. The chain employs TRBV7-3 and TRBJ1-1; 11 bases map to TRBD1. CDR3 sequence: CASSRTGGLTEAFF. In nucleotides, the CDR3 is TGTGCCAGCAGCCGGACAGGGGGCTTGACTGAAGCTTTCTTT.